These 26 T cell receptor beta chains share one sample of origin, sequenced in a study of blood T cell repertoires in COVID-19. Sequencing used immunoSEQ multiplex PCR; TCRdb keeps in-frame clones, though not all of them. Here the sample spans 250,000 to 300,000 clones, just over 90% being singletons. Sequencing was done on a sample of peripheral blood. These receptors all stem from a woman between 25 and 40 years old with COVID-19, enrolled during active disease.

The chain has TRBV29-1 and TRBJ1-2, with TRBD1 matching 7 bases. In germline, CDR1 is SQVTM, CDR2 ANQGSEA. Germline trimming cut 6 bases from V and 1 base from J; bases unmatched to any gene: 11. CDR3 length: 15 amino acids. The CDR3 nucleotides read TGCAGCGTCTGGTCCTTCGACAGGGTTAACTATGGCTACACCTTC. It is translated as CSVWSFDRVNYGYTF.

In DNA form, the CDR3 reads TGTGCCAGCAGTTTGGCGGCAGCCGCTGAAGCTTTCTTT. Protein product: CASSLAAAAEAFF. J is TRBJ1-1 and V is TRBV27; the D is unclear. The CDR3 runs 13 residues. V gave up 3 bases and J gave up 6 bases, with 11 bases separating them. CDR1 and CDR2 (germline): MNHEY, SMNVEV (reference sequence).

This chain links TRBV25-1 with TRBJ2-1; 10 bases match TRBD2. J was trimmed by 10 bases and V by 6 bases; bases with no gene match: 6. Germline V gene sequence: CDR1 MGHDK, CDR2 SYGVNS. CDR3 length: 13 amino acids. This CDR3 is CASRLAGGGEQFF. The CDR3 coding sequence is TGTGCCAGCAGATTAGCGGGAGGAGGAGAGCAGTTCTTC. Full variable domain (rest looked up from reference TRBV25-1 and TRBJ2-1): EADIYQTPRYLVIGTGKKITLECSQTMGHDKMYWYQQDPGMELHLIHYSYGVNSTEKGDLSSESTVSRIRTEHFPLTLESARPSHTSQYLCASRLAGGGEQFFGPGTRLTVL.

The V gene is TRBV10-3, the J gene TRBJ1-1, with TRBD1 matching over 7 bases. Trimming took 2 bases from V and 5 from J; bases not matched to a gene: 5. Germline V lookup: CDR1 ENHRY, CDR2 SYGVKD. The CDR3 sequence is 14 residues long. The chain's CDR3 is CAISEPKQGTEAFF. The CDR3 region has the DNA TGTGCCATCAGTGAGCCGAAACAGGGGACTGAAGCTTTCTTT.

The chain employs TRBV7-8 and TRBJ2-7; TRBD1 matches at 7 bases. Trimming took 1 base from V and 3 from J; bases not matched to a gene: 12. This CDR3 is built from 17 residues. Germline CDR1 SGHVS, CDR2 FQNEAQ. The CDR3 protein is CASSLEGAGQTYYEQYF. CDR3 DNA: TGTGCCAGCAGCTTAGAGGGGGCTGGACAGACCTACTACGAGCAGTACTTC. The full variable domain, its missing parts supplied by reference TRBV7-8 and TRBJ2-7, is GAGVSQSPRYKVAKRGQDVALRCDPISGHVSLFWYQQALGQGPEFLTYFQNEAQLDKSGLPSDRFFAERPEGSVSTLKIQRTQQEDSAVYLCASSLEGAGQTYYEQYFGPGTRLTVT.

The chain couples TRBV28 to TRBJ1-2; no clear D gene. CDR3 length: 16 residues. The germline V gene has CDR1 MDHEN and CDR2 SYDVKM. Trimming cost V 5 bases and J 3 bases, with 19 bases left between them. The CDR3 protein is CASSQPDLGGYYGYTF. The CDR3 coding sequence is TGTGCCAGCAGTCAACCGGACCTGGGAGGGTACTATGGCTACACCTTC.

V usage is TRBV5-4 and J usage is TRBJ2-5, with TRBD1 matching over 8 bases. Germline V gene sequence: CDR1 SGHNT, CDR2 YYREEE (reference sequence). With 3 bases clipped from V and 2 bases from J, the junction kept 3 bases outside the gene matches. The CDR3 totals 14 residues. The CDR3 reads CASSSRTGQETQYF. The CDR3 DNA sequence: TGTGCCAGCAGCTCGAGGACAGGGCAAGAGACCCAGTACTTC.

The V and J genes are TRBV7-2 and TRBJ2-3; 14 bases match TRBD2. CDR1 is SGHTA and CDR2 is FQGNSA in the germline V gene. This CDR3 comprises 18 residues. V was pared by 5 bases and J by 2 bases, with 9 bases of the junction left unmatched. CDR3 sequence reads: CASSLMSGLAGVTDTQYF. DNA for the CDR3: TGTGCCAGCAGCCTGATGTCGGGACTAGCGGGAGTCACAGATACGCAGTATTTT.

This clone appeared once. This rearrangement joins TRBV7-9 to TRBJ2-5, with D possibly being TRBD1 (5 bases). In germline, CDR1 is SEHNR, CDR2 FQNEAQ (reference sequence). The CDR3 runs 15 residues. V shed 1 base and J shed 5 bases, with 14 bases lying between them. This CDR3 reads CASSLGATASETQYF. Here the CDR3 DNA reads TGTGCCAGCAGCTTAGGGGCGACAGCAAGTGAGACCCAGTACTTC.

The V gene is TRBV18, the J gene TRBJ1-1, with D unresolved. This CDR3 is built from 15 residues. Germline CDR1 and CDR2: KGHSH and LQKENI. V was pared by 5 bases and J by 1 base, with 14 bases between. DNA for the CDR3: TGTGCCAGCTCATCAGGTACCCAGGCGAACACTGAAGCTTTCTTT. Protein: CASSSGTQANTEAFF.

The rearrangement uses TRBV7-9 and TRBJ2-3, with TRBD2 identical over 8 bases. The CDR3 sequence is 13 residues long. Trimming at V came to 8 bases and at J to 2 bases, leaving 3 bases not matched to a gene. Germline V gene data show CDR1 as SEHNR and CDR2 as FQNEAQ (reference sequence). CDR3 amino acids: CASVGRDTDTQYF. The CDR3 DNA reads TGTGCCAGCGTCGGGAGGGACACAGATACGCAGTATTTT.

The chain combines TRBV7-9 with TRBJ2-7; D not certain. Germline values: CDR1 SEHNR, CDR2 FQNEAQ (reference sequence). V was shortened by 6 bases and J by 3 bases, with 9 bases between the two germline ends. This CDR3 is built from 12 residues. DNA for the CDR3: TGTGCCAGCAGTTTTGGAGACTACGAGCAGTACTTC. This codes for CASSFGDYEQYF.

The chain is built from TRBV5-8 and TRBJ2-2; 13 bases fit TRBD2. The CDR3 length is 15 residues. V was pared by 4 bases and J by 4 bases, with 1 base of the junction left unmatched. CDR1 and CDR2 from the germline V gene are SGHTS and YDEGEE. CDR3 in amino acids: CASSRTSGSTGELFF. The CDR3 DNA sequence: TGTGCCAGCAGCAGGACTAGCGGGAGCACCGGGGAGCTGTTTTTT. The variable domain in full, completed from reference TRBV5-8 and TRBJ2-2, reads EAGVTQSPTHLIKTRGQQATLRCSPISGHTSVYWYQQALGLGLQFLLWYDEGEERNRGNFPPRFSGRQFPNYSSELNVNALELEDSALYLCASSRTSGSTGELFFGEGSRLTVL.

The chain links TRBV2 to TRBJ1-4; 9 bases agree with TRBD1. Germline assignment: CDR1 SNHLY and CDR2 FYNNEI. V gave up 8 bases and J gave up 8 bases; unmatched junction bases: 6. The CDR3 runs to 13 residues. CDR3 protein: CASLRDREEKLFF. The DNA of the CDR3 is TGTGCCAGCCTAAGGGACAGGGAAGAAAAACTGTTTTTT.

The genes are TRBV11-2 and TRBJ1-5, with D perhaps matching TRBD1 (6 bases). The CDR3 runs 15 residues. Trimming took off 5 bases at V and 5 bases at J, with 16 bases between the two ends. Germline V lookup: CDR1 SGHAT, CDR2 FQNNGV. The CDR3, as DNA: TGTGCCAGCAGCACCACCGCAAACAGGGATCAGCCCCAGCATTTT. It is translated as CASSTTANRDQPQHF. Based on the CDR3 plus reference TRBV11-2 and TRBJ1-5, the full variable domain is EAGVAQSPRYKIIEKRQSVAFWCNPISGHATLYWYQQILGQGPKLLIQFQNNGVVDDSQLPKDRFSAERLKGVDSTLKIQPAKLEDSAVYLCASSTTANRDQPQHFGDGTRLSIL.

The gene calls are TRBV9 and TRBJ2-1, with 7 bases fitting TRBD1. The CDR3 length is 13 residues. V shed 3 bases, J shed 12 bases, and the junction held 9 bases outside the gene matches. Germline V gene sequence: CDR1 SGDLS, CDR2 YYNGEE. The CDR3 DNA reads as TGTGCCAGCAGCGGACCAGGGGGACGTGGGCAGTTCTTC. Its protein is CASSGPGGRGQFF.

Concerning this clone: The same CDR3 also results from other DNA sequences found in this sample. The chain is built from TRBV11-2 and TRBJ1-1, with TRBD1 matching over 7 bases. The V segment lost 5 bases and the J segment 1 base; nucleotides outside the gene matches: 16. CDR1 and CDR2 (germline): SGHAT, FQNNGV. The length of the CDR3 is 18 residues. CDR3 protein: CASSEGAGLIMGNTEAFF. CDR3 nucleotide sequence: TGTGCCAGCAGCGAGGGGGCAGGTCTTATCATGGGGAACACTGAAGCTTTCTTT.

This chain uses TRBV3-1 (or the pseudogene TRBV3-2) with TRBJ1-6, with a possible D match to TRBD1 (6 bases). The CDR3 length is 13 residues. The V end was cut by 9 bases, the J end by 7 bases, with 13 bases between. Germline CDR1 LGHDT, CDR2 YNNKEL (reference sequence). The CDR3 coding sequence is TGTGCCAGTACCGGGACACCCAATTCACCCCTCCACTTT. It yields the protein CASTGTPNSPLHF.

The chain couples TRBV7-2 to TRBJ1-3; 9 bases fit TRBD1. Germline V gene sequence: CDR1 SGHTA, CDR2 FQGNSA. Trimming at V came to 2 bases and at J to 5 bases, leaving 7 bases not matched to a gene. The CDR3 length is 16 residues. The DNA of the CDR3 is TGTGCCAGCAGCTTAACAGGGGGCATCGAGAGAAACACCATATATTTT. Translation gives CASSLTGGIERNTIYF.

The J gene is TRBJ2-3, the V gene TRBV27; tentatively, D is TRBD2 (5 bases). The CDR3 sequence is 16 residues long. Per germline, CDR1 MNHEY and CDR2 SMNVEV (reference sequence). V was shortened by 0 bases and J by 4 bases, with 14 bases between the two germline ends. CDR3 residues: CASSLSSQKRADTQYF. For the CDR3, the DNA is TGTGCCAGCAGTTTATCGTCCCAAAAGAGGGCAGATACGCAGTATTTT.

This clone has just one count. The DNA for the CDR3 is TGTGCCAGCAGCCAAGATTTAGGGGCCCTAGCCAAAAACATTCAGTACTTC. This gives the protein CASSQDLGALAKNIQYF. The V call is TRBV3-1 (or the pseudogene TRBV3-2), the J call TRBJ2-4; D may be TRBD1 (5 bases). CDR3 length equals 17 residues. V was shortened by 0 bases and J by 0 bases, with 12 bases between the two germline ends. Germline V gene sequence: CDR1 LGHDT, CDR2 YNNKEL (reference sequence).

The chain has TRBV19 and TRBJ2-6; no definite D call. Per germline, CDR1 LNHDA and CDR2 SQIVND (reference sequence). The CDR3 sequence is 15 residues long. The V gene lost 1 base and the J gene lost 4 bases, with 8 bases spanning the gap. As DNA, the CDR3 is TGTGCCAGTAGTATAGGAGCCCGGGGGGCCAACGTCCTGACTTTC. This sequence encodes CASSIGARGANVLTF.

The chain recombines TRBV7-9 with TRBJ2-7; 8 nucleotides line up with TRBD2. The CDR3 extends over 15 amino acids. The germline CDR1 and CDR2 sequences are SEHNR and FQNEAQ (reference sequence). V was clipped by 2 bases and J by 5 bases; unmatched bases: 8. For the CDR3, the DNA is TGTGCCAGCAGCTTACCCGAAGCGGGAGTTAACGAGCAGTACTTC. Translation gives CASSLPEAGVNEQYF.

J is TRBJ1-5 and V is TRBV28, with TRBD1 as a possible D gene (5 bases). The CDR3 contains 13 residues. Trimming removed 7 bases from V and 7 bases from J, with 14 bases in between. Germline lookup yields CDR1 MDHEN and CDR2 SYDVKM. This CDR3 reads CASISGRIQPQHF. CDR3 sequence (DNA): TGTGCCAGCATTTCAGGGCGCATCCAGCCCCAGCATTTT.

This clone was detected only a few times. The same CDR3 arises from other DNA sequences in this sample as well. The genes are TRBV28 and TRBJ1-5; 7 bases fit TRBD1. Germline V gene data show CDR1 as MDHEN and CDR2 as SYDVKM. The V segment lost 5 bases and the J segment 4 bases; nucleotides outside the gene matches: 8. The CDR3 extends over 15 amino acids. The CDR3 bases are TGTGCCAGCAGTCCCATCGACAGGGATAATCAGCCCCAGCATTTT. Translation gives CASSPIDRDNQPQHF.

The chain joins TRBV6-1 to TRBJ2-4; D unresolved. Germline V CDR1 and CDR2: MNHNS, SASEGT. CDR3 size: 14 residues. The V end lost 0 bases, the J end lost 6 bases, and 9 bases lay between the germline ends. This chain's CDR3 is CASSEAPLLNIQYF. The CDR3 nucleotides are TGTGCCAGCAGTGAAGCCCCGCTACTAAACATTCAGTACTTC.